This T cell receptor (beta chain) derives from a study of CD8+CD57+ T cells in acquired aplastic anemia. The overall study: The DNA of sorted CD4+ and CD8+ cells averaged roughly 3.2 ug. Study results and limitations: Patients and controls shared about 30 CD8+ CDR3 sequences, which appeared highly expressed in patients and within their immunodominant clones.

The V gene end was trimmed by 7 bases and the J gene end by 6 bases; junction bases not matched to a gene: 7. The germline V gene encodes CDR1 KGHDR and CDR2 SFDVKD. The CDR3 runs 13 residues. On this clonotype itself: Its matching antigen is unknown.

Using genomic DNA as the template, TCR beta VDJ and CDR3 profiling was carried out. MiXCR, applied by TCRdb to the reads, yields one record per CDR3 protein. Seen here are more than 45,000 distinct CDR3 sequences, about 56% observed once, and the top ten hold 15% to 20%. Only patients with CD8+CD57+ cell expansion on flow cytometry were chosen for sequencing. The study sampled blood from patients who had received no therapy. This TCR was recovered from a human donor with aplastic anemia. The sequencing input was sorted CD4+, CD8+, or CD8+CD57+ T cells (not recorded which) from PBMCs. V gene TRBV24-1 combines with J gene TRBJ1-2, with 7 positions matching TRBD1. The DNA for the CDR3 is TGTGCCACCAGGAAAACAGGGGAAGATGGCTACACCTTC. This translates into CATRKTGEDGYTF.